This entry features one T cell receptor (beta chain) sequence. What it binds is not known. This sample stems from a study of T-cell memory formation after mild COVID-19. The study, taken as a whole, reports: Clones that got smaller from day 15 to 85 had even CD4/CD8, while clones growing later tipped toward CD4+.

TCRdb re-called the 5' RACE reads through MiXCR, storing one row per CDR3 protein. The table lists a few hundred thousand distinct CDR3 sequences, around 15% of them singletons. Germline CDR1 is SGDLS and CDR2 is YYNGEE. Trimming took 3 bases from V and 1 from J, leaving 9 bases between them. The CDR3 has 14 residues. V is TRBV9 and J is TRBJ2-3; D not resolved. This TCR came from a man between 18 and 35 years old who had mild COVID-19 (a few samples of this study predate the infection). Cell type and time point are not known. Sequenced material: PBMCs or a T cell subset sorted from them (not recorded which). CDR3 sequence (DNA): TGTGCCAGCAGCGCCGGAACGGGCACAGATACGCAGTATTTT. Its protein product is CASSAGTGTDTQYF.